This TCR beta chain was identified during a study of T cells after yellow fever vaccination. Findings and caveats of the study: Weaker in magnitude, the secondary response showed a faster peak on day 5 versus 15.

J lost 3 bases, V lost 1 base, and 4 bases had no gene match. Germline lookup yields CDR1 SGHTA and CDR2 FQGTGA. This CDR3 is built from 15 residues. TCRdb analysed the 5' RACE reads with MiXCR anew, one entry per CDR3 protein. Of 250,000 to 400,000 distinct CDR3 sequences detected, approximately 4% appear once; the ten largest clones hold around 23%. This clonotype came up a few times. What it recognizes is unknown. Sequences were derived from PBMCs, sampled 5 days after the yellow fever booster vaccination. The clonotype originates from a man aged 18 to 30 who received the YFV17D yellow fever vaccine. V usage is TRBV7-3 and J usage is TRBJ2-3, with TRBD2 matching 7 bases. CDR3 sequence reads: CASSLMGGGTDTQYF. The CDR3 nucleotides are TGTGCCAGCAGCTTAATGGGGGGGGGAACAGATACGCAGTATTTT.